This TCR beta chain was recorded in a study of blood T cell repertoires in COVID-19. The assay was immunoSEQ multiplex PCR, and TCRdb's table has in-frame clones only and misses some. The sample has 120,000 or so clones; around three quarters are singletons. The V end lost 10 bases, the J end lost 1 base, and 16 bases lay between the germline ends. From germline, CDR1 is LNHDA and CDR2 SQIVND (reference sequence). CDR3 length: 14 residues. Sequenced: peripheral blood. The genes are TRBV19 and TRBJ1-1; D is unresolved. This TCR came from a man between 40 and 49 years old with active or convalescent COVID-19. DNA of the CDR3: TGTGCCACCGTTGGGTTCGGGGAGAACACTGAAGCTTTCTTT. Translated: CATVGFGENTEAFF.